What follows are 20 T cell receptor beta chains derived from one specimen sequenced in a study of CD8+CD57+ T cells in acquired aplastic anemia. Patients chosen for sequencing had shown CD8+CD57+ cell expansion by flow cytometry. Genomic DNA was employed as the template in profiling TCR beta VDJ and CDR3. TCRdb reprocessed the reads with MiXCR, giving one entry per CDR3 protein. The repertoire holds under 200,000 distinct CDR3 sequences, with 40% to 50% as singletons. Input material: sorted CD4+, CD8+, or CD8+CD57+ T cells (not recorded which) from PBMCs. These TCRs come from a human donor with aplastic anemia.

V usage is TRBV10-3 and J usage is TRBJ1-3; 10 bases are a match to TRBD1. Germline values: CDR1 ENHRY, CDR2 SYGVKD. Trimming took 5 bases from V and 3 from J; bases not matched to a gene: 13. This CDR3 comprises 18 residues. CDR3 in DNA: TGTGCCATCAGTCCGGGACAGGGGCTGAAAACGGATGGAAACACCATATATTTT. It codes for CAISPGQGLKTDGNTIYF.

The rearrangement uses TRBV2 and TRBJ1-6, with 8 bases aligning to TRBD1. Trimming cost V 2 bases and J 8 bases; bases outside gene matches: 14. This CDR3 has 18 residues. Germline V gene sequence: CDR1 SNHLY, CDR2 FYNNEI. The CDR3, as DNA: TGTGCCAGCAGTGAACAGGCGGCTAGACAGGGGTTACATTCACCCCTCCACTTT. It translates to CASSEQAARQGLHSPLHF.

This chain connects TRBV2 to TRBJ1-1; D remains ambiguous. The CDR3 length is 12 residues. V was pared by 8 bases and J by 1 base, with 8 bases between. Germline V gene sequence: CDR1 SNHLY, CDR2 FYNNEI. CDR3 nucleotide sequence: TGTGCCAGCCTGACGAGGAACACTGAAGCTTTCTTT. Residues: CASLTRNTEAFF.

Worth noting for this clonotype: With a much larger clone just one base away, this may be a read error. V is TRBV5-1 and J is TRBJ2-7; 8 positions agree with TRBD1. Losses at the gene ends were 3 bases for V and 0 bases for J; bases not matched to a gene: 8. This CDR3 contains 16 residues. CDR1 is SGHRS and CDR2 is YFSETQ in the germline V gene. Written as DNA, the CDR3 is TGCGCCAGCAGCTCTATTCCCGGACAGGGCTCCTACGAGCAGTACTTC. Protein sequence: CASSSIPGQGSYEQYF.

This clonotype has at least ten counts. J is TRBJ1-5 and V is TRBV24-1, with a weak D call TRBD1 (6 bases). The CDR3 extends over 13 amino acids. CDR1 is KGHDR and CDR2 is SFDVKD in the germline V gene. Trimming shortened V by 5 bases and J by 7 bases, and 11 bases separated the two germline ends. The CDR3 loop is CATSVGGWQPQHF. The CDR3 DNA is TGTGCCACCAGTGTTGGGGGCTGGCAGCCCCAGCATTTT.

This clonotype was picked up many times. The chain carries TRBV9 and TRBJ2-7, with 7 bases identical to TRBD1. CDR1 is SGDLS, CDR2 YYNGEE, per germline. The CDR3 has 16 amino acids. The ends lost 4 bases at V and 6 bases at J; junction bases unmatched: 16. The CDR3, as DNA: TGTGCCAGCAGCTTTACGAGGGACAGCCCCATGGGCGAGCAGTACTTC. It yields the protein CASSFTRDSPMGEQYF.

This clonotype was recorded a few times. V and J are TRBV10-3 and TRBJ2-1; 7 bases match TRBD1. This CDR3 region has 13 residues. CDR1 is ENHRY, CDR2 SYGVKD, per germline. With V trimmed by 10 bases and J by 5 bases, 8 bases remained unmatched. CDR3 bases: TGTGCCAGCGGGCATGGGACAGACAATGAGCAGTTCTTC. It yields the protein CASGHGTDNEQFF.

The V gene is TRBV15, the J gene TRBJ2-5; D possibly corresponds to TRBD2 (6 bases). The length of the CDR3 is 13 residues. Trimming removed 1 base at V and 6 bases at J, with 9 bases between. CDR1 LNHNV and CDR2 YYDKDF come from the germline V gene (reference sequence). CDR3 sequence (DNA): TGTGCCACCAGCAGAGGACTAGAGAAGACCCAGTACTTC. It codes for CATSRGLEKTQYF.

The chain uses TRBV2 and TRBJ2-3, with 8 bases lining up with TRBD2. The V gene's germline CDR1 is SNHLY and CDR2 FYNNEI. The CDR3 totals 11 residues. CDR3 bases: TGTGCGCTCGGGGGGGTAGATACGCAGTATTTT. Translation: CALGGVDTQYF.

The sample holds a few counts of this clonotype. The chain uses TRBV5-4 and TRBJ1-4; 7 positions match TRBD1. CDR3 length: 16 amino acids. The V and J ends lost 6 bases and 2 bases, in that order; junction bases with no gene match: 10. CDR1 is SGHNT, CDR2 YYREEE, per germline (reference sequence). CDR3: CASTFTGAGTNEKLFF. The CDR3 nucleotides are TGTGCCAGCACCTTCACAGGGGCAGGGACTAATGAAAAACTGTTTTTT.

The chain links TRBV6-4 to TRBJ2-3; 7 bases agree with TRBD2. Per the germline V gene, CDR1 is MRHNA and CDR2 is SNTAGT. The CDR3 consists of 14 residues. J lost 4 bases, V lost 0 bases, and 1 base had no gene match. CDR3 region: CASSDSAGADTQYF. The CDR3 DNA reads TGTGCCAGCAGTGACTCTGCGGGGGCAGATACGCAGTATTTT.

This clonotype was picked up many times. The V and J genes are TRBV5-6 and TRBJ2-7, with D hard to call. The V end was cut by 9 bases, the J end by 6 bases, with 13 bases between. This CDR3 has 11 amino acids. The V gene's germline CDR1 is SGHDT and CDR2 YYEEEE. CDR3 amino acids: CATASGSEQYF. For the CDR3, the DNA is TGTGCCACCGCCTCCGGGTCCGAGCAGTACTTC.

With regard to this clonotype: This may come from a read error, since a much larger clone is one base off. V is TRBV6-2 or TRBV6-3 and J is TRBJ2-7, with TRBD2 identical over 7 bases. Germline CDR1 reads MNHEY; CDR2 reads SVGEGT. This CDR3 contains 14 residues. The V and J ends lost 8 bases and 6 bases, in that order; junction bases with no gene match: 13. CDR3 sequence reads: CASGGTNGLTEQYF. The CDR3 bases are TGTGCCAGCGGTGGGACTAACGGACTGACCGAGCAGTACTTC.

The V and J genes are TRBV15 and TRBJ2-1, with 7 bases fitting TRBD2. The end of the DNA aligns better with TRBJ2-7, so the J call may be wrong. There are 13 residues in the CDR3. The germline V gene encodes CDR1 LNHNV and CDR2 YYDKDF (reference sequence). CDR3 in DNA: TGTGCCACCAGCAGCGGACTAGGGAACGAGCAGTACTTC. It is translated as CATSSGLGNEQYF.

There are many counts of this clonotype. This chain links TRBV15 with TRBJ2-1; 9 bases match TRBD2. With V trimmed by 11 bases and J by 7 bases, 15 bases remained unmatched. The CDR3 is 15 amino acids. The germline gives CDR1 LNHNV, CDR2 YYDKDF (reference sequence). For the CDR3, the DNA is TGTGCCTCCCTAGCGGCGGGAGGGCCTTGGAATGAGCAGTTCTTC. Translating gives CASLAAGGPWNEQFF.

The rearrangement links TRBV30 to TRBJ2-5; 15 bases line up with TRBD2. Germline-derived CDR1 and CDR2 are GTSNPN and SVGIG (reference sequence). V lost 5 bases, J lost 1 base, and 2 bases stayed unmatched. The CDR3 spans 15 residues. As DNA, the CDR3 is TGTGCCTGGGGGGGACTAGCGGGAGGCCAAGAGACCCAGTACTTC. Residues: CAWGGLAGGQETQYF.

In its sample, this clonotype was seen many times. The chain uses TRBV14 and TRBJ2-7; 8 bases map to TRBD2. The CDR3 is 14 amino acids. Germline-derived CDR1 and CDR2 are SGHDN and FVKESK. Trimming at V came to 8 bases and at J to 5 bases, leaving 11 bases not matched to a gene. CDR3 sequence (DNA): TGTGCCAGCTATGGCGGGAGGCTTATCCACGAGCAGTACTTC. Encoded protein: CASYGGRLIHEQYF.

The V gene is TRBV10-3, the J gene TRBJ1-1, with D unclear. Between the trimmed V and J ends, which lost 3 bases and 0 bases, there was a span of 8 bases. The CDR3 has 14 amino acids. Germline V lookup: CDR1 ENHRY, CDR2 SYGVKD. CDR3 nucleotides: TGTGCCATCAGTGATTGGCCGATGAACACTGAAGCTTTCTTT. It specifies CAISDWPMNTEAFF.

The CDR3 region is CASSQDPQWTETQYF. In DNA, the CDR3 is TGTGCCAGCAGCCAAGATCCGCAGTGGACAGAGACCCAGTACTTC. The V call is TRBV3-1, the J call TRBJ2-5; D unresolved. The CDR3 is 15 residues long. The V and J ends lost 0 bases and 4 bases respectively, with 12 bases between them. CDR1 is LGHDT and CDR2 is YNNKEL in the germline V gene (reference sequence).

CDR3 bases: TGTGCCAGCAGCTTGGGGATAGCCGAAGGGCCCAACAATGAGCAGTTCTTC. Translated: CASSLGIAEGPNNEQFF. This chain links TRBV5-6 with TRBJ2-1; D is unresolved. The germline gives CDR1 SGHDT, CDR2 YYEEEE. This CDR3 is built from 17 residues. The V end was cut by 0 bases, the J end by 5 bases, with 18 bases between.